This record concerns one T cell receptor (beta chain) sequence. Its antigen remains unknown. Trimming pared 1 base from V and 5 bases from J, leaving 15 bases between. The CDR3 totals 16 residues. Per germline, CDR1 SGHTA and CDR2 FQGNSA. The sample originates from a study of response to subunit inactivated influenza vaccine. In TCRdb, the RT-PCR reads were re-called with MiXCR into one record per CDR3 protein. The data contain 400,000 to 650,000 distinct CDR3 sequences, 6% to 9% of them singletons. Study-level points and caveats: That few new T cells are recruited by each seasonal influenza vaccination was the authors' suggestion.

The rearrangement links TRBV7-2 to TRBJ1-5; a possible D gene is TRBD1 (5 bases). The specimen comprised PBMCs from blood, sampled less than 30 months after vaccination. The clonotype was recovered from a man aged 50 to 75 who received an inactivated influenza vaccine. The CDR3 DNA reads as TGTGCCAGCAGCTTAGGTTTGGCAGGGTCTCATCAGCCCCAGCATTTT. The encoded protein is CASSLGLAGSHQPQHF.